This T cell receptor beta chain came from a study of T cell repertoires in aging, cancer and after chemotherapy. Study-level background: Healthy donor repertoires were recorded over several months to years and showed clear clonal overlap.

TRB rearrangements spanning V, D and J were amplified using mixed TRB-A/B primers. TCRdb passed the multiplex PCR reads through MiXCR, listing each CDR3 protein once. The sample gives some 15,000 distinct CDR3 sequences, roughly half of which show up once; about 10% is in the top ten. Germline-derived CDR1 and CDR2 are SQVTM and ANQGSEA. CDR3 size: 15 residues. After removal of 0 bases from V and 4 bases from J, the junction contained 4 bases not matched to a gene. Peripheral blood genomic DNA, not sorted cells or RNA, was the template. Points from the study as a whole: In each cancer cohort, median generation probability increased across chemotherapy, suggesting thymic output rebounded. Compared with age-matched healthy donors, untreated hematological or solid cancer patients showed higher blood TCR clonality. Loss of evenness, beyond lost richness, contributed to age-related TCR diversity decline in cancer patients.

Turning to this clonotype: As yet, its antigen is unknown.

The chain has TRBV29-1 and TRBJ1-4, with 8 nucleotides matching TRBD1. The source is a human donor in good health. Specimen: blood. The CDR3 is CSVEDRTGYNEKLFF. CDR3 bases: TGCAGCGTTGAAGACCGGACAGGGTATAATGAAAAACTGTTTTTT.